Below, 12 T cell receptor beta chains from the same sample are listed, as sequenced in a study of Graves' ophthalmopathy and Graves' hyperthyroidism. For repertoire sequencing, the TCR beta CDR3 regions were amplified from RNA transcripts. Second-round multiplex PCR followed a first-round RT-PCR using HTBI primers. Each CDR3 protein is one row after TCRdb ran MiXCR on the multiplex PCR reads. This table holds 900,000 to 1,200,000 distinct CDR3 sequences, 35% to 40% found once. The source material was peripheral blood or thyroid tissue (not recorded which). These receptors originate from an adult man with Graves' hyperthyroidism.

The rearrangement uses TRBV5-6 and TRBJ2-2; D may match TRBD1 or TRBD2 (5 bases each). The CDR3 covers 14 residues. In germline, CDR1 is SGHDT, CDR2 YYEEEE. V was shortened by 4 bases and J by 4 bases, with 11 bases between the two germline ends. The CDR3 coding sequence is TGTGCCAGCAGCCCTGGGACGACCACCGGGGAGCTGTTTTTT. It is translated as CASSPGTTTGELFF.

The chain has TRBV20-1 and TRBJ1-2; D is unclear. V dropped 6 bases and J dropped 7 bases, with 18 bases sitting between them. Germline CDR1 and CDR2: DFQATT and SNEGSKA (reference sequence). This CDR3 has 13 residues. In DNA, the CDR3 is TGCAGTGCCAGTACCCCTGCTGGTTTTGGCTACACCTTC. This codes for CSASTPAGFGYTF.

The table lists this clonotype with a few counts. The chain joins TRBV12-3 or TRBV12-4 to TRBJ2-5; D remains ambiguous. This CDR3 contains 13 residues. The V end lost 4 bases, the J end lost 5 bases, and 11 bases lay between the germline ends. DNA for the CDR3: TGTGCCAGCAGTTACACGGTTTGGGAGACCCAGTACTTC. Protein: CASSYTVWETQYF.

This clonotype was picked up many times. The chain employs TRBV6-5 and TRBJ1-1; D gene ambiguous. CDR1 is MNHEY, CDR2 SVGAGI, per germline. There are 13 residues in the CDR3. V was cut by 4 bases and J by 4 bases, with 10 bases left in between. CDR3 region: CASSFPGSTEAFF. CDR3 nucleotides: TGTGCCAGCAGTTTCCCTGGGAGCACTGAAGCTTTCTTT.

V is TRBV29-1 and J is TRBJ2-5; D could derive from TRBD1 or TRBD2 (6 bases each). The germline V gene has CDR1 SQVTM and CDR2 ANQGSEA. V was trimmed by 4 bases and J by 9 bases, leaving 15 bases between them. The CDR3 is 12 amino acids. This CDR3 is CSVGTDSGPQYF. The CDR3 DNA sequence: TGCAGCGTTGGGACAGATAGCGGTCCCCAGTACTTC.

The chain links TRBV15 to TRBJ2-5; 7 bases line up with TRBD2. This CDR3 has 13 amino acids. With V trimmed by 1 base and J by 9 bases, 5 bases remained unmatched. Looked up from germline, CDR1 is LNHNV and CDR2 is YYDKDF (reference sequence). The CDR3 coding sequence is TGTGCCACCAGCAGAGGTTGGCTAGCGGCCCAGTACTTC. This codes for CATSRGWLAAQYF. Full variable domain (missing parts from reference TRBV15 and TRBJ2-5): DAMVIQNPRYQVTQFGKPVTLSCSQTLNHNVMYWYQQKSSQAPKLLFHYYDKDFNNEADTPDNFQSRRPNTSFCFLDIRSPGLGDTAMYLCATSRGWLAAQYFGPGTRLLVL.

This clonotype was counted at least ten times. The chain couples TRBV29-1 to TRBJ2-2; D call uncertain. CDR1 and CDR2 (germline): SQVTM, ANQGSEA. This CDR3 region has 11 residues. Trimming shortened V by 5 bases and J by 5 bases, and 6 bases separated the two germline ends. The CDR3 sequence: CSVLWTGELFF. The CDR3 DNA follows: TGCAGCGTTTTGTGGACCGGGGAGCTGTTTTTT.

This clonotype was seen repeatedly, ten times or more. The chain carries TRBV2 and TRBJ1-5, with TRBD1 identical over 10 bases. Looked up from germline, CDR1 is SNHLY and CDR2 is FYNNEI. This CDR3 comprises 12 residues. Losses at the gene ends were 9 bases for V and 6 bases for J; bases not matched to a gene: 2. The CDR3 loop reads CASRQGAQPQHF. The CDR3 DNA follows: TGTGCCAGTAGACAGGGGGCTCAGCCCCAGCATTTT.

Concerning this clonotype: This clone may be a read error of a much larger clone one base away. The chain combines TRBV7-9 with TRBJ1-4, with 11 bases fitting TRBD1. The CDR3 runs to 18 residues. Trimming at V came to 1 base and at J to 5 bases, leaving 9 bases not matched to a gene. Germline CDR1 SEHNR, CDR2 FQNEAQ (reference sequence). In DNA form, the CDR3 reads TGTGCCAGCAGCTTAGGTGTCGCGGGGGACAGGGGGAATGAAAAACTGTTTTTT. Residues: CASSLGVAGDRGNEKLFF. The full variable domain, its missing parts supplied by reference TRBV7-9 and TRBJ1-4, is DTGVSQNPRHKITKRGQNVTFRCDPISEHNRLYWYRQTLGQGPEFLTYFQNEAQLEKSRLLSDRFSAERPKGSFSTLEIQRTEQGDSAMYLCASSLGVAGDRGNEKLFFGSGTQLSVL.

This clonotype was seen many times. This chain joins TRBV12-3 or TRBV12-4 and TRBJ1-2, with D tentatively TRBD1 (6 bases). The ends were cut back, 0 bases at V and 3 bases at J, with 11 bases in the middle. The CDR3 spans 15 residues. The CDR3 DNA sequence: TGTGCCAGCAGTTTAGCAGTCAGGGGCCACTATGGCTACACCTTC. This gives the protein CASSLAVRGHYGYTF.

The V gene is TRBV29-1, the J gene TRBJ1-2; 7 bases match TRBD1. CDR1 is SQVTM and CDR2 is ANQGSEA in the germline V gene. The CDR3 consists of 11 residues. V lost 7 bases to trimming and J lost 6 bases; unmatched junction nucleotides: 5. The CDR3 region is CSAWGQHGYTF. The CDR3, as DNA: TGCAGCGCCTGGGGACAGCATGGCTACACCTTC.

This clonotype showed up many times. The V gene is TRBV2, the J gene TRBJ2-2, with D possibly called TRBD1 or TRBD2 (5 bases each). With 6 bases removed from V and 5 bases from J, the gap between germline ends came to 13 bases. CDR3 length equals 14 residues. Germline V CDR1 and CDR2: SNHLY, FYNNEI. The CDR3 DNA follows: TGTGCCAGCAGGAGAGGGGCTAATACCGGGGAGCTGTTTTTT. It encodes CASRRGANTGELFF.